The clone carrying this T cell receptor (beta chain) was counted once. V shed 0 bases, J shed 7 bases, and the junction held 6 bases outside the gene matches. Per germline, CDR1 GTSNPN and CDR2 SVGIG (reference sequence). The CDR3 loop spans 14 amino acids. The data are from a study of blood T cell repertoires in COVID-19. Participants came from fewer than 25 US areas, aged roughly 18 to 95 years. Two consecutive negative NP/OP PCR tests, clearance, or resolved symptoms defined Cohort 3 recovery. Source study methods: Amplification of reference gene primers provided the estimated nucleated cell counts. The repertoire was sequenced with immunoSEQ multiplex PCR; TCRdb's copy has only in-frame clones and lacks some. V and J calls and clone size are those listed in that table; D and trimming were worked out from the DNA. The profile shows some 260,000 clones, 75% to 90% of them singletons.

The specimen sequenced was PBMCs or T cells enriched from blood (not recorded which). The clonotype originates from a man between 35 and 55 years old who had recovered from COVID-19. The chain joins TRBV30 to TRBJ1-5, with 7 nucleotides matching TRBD1. This chain's CDR3 is CAWSVRQGQQPQHF. CDR3 nucleotide sequence: TGTGCCTGGAGTGTACGACAGGGCCAACAGCCCCAGCATTTT. Full variable domain (missing parts from reference TRBV30 and TRBJ1-5): SQTIHQWPATLVQPVGSPLSLECTVEGTSNPNLYWYRQAAGRGLQLLFYSVGIGQISSEVPQNLSASRPQDRQFILSSKKLLLSDSGFYLCAWSVRQGQQPQHFGDGTRLSIL.